This TCR beta chain was documented in a study of T-cell reconstitution after alpha-beta-depleted transplantation in children. Whole-study findings and limits: At one year after transplant, newly produced T cells mostly accounted for T-cell counts and diversity. Reportedly, only several hundred clones from non-depleted graft cells drove alpha-beta T-cell counts at about two months. The study traced high day-60 TCRbeta diversity in some patients to surviving recipient T cells and thymic progenitors.

V shed 2 bases, J shed 4 bases, and the junction held 2 bases outside the gene matches. This CDR3 spans 15 amino acids. The germline gives CDR1 SNHLY, CDR2 FYNNEI. Library preparation (for TCRbeta) was performed with unique molecular identifiers. TCRdb ran MiXCR on the PCR reads and lists one entry per CDR3 protein. The data show some 840,000 distinct CDR3 sequences, roughly 15% seen once. Notes on this clonotype: As yet, its antigen is unknown.

This TCR was recovered from a male patient younger than 18 who had a stem cell transplant for acute lymphoblastic leukemia, so the T cells may come from the graft donor. This chain uses TRBV2 with TRBJ2-1, with 10 positions matching TRBD1. The sample was PBMCs, mostly from graft donor cells, taken 360 days after TCRalphabeta/CD19-depleted stem cell transplant. CDR3 region: CASSEKGQGYNEQFF. CDR3 DNA sequence: TGTGCCAGCAGTGAAAAGGGACAGGGGTACAATGAGCAGTTCTTC. The full variable domain, in which reference TRBV2 and TRBJ2-1 provide the parts outside the CDR3, is EPEVTQTPSHQVTQMGQEVILRCVPISNHLYFYWYRQILGQKVEFLVSFYNNEISEKSEIFDDQFSVERPDGSNFTLKIRSTKLEDSAMYFCASSEKGQGYNEQFFGPGTRLTVL.